A selection of T cell receptor beta chains follows, all from one sample in a study of OX40 agonist ivuxolimab in advanced cancers. TCRdb's table, derived via immunoSEQ multiplex PCR, lists solely in-frame clones and lacks some. The sample carries about 54,000 clones, about four fifths recorded once. Sequencing was performed on CD4+ or CD8+ T cells sorted from blood, taken in a trial of the OX40 agonist ivuxolimab. The receptors come from an adult with an advanced solid tumor such as melanoma, head and neck, liver or kidney cancer. CDR3s include the opening cysteine and the closing phenylalanine or tryptophan.

v_call: TRBV29-1; j_call: TRBJ2-1; cdr3_aa: CSVTIYPGHSYNEQFF
v_call: TRBV5-1; j_call: TRBJ2-7; cdr3_aa: CASSLGGQLTYEQYF
v_call: TRBV15; j_call: TRBJ1-1; cdr3_aa: CATSRAGTGRTEAFF
v_call: TRBV2; j_call: TRBJ2-5; cdr3_aa: CASSGTFRGETQYF
v_call: TRBV5-5; j_call: TRBJ1-2; cdr3_aa: CASSLERQISNYGYTF
v_call: TRBV5-4; j_call: TRBJ2-3; cdr3_aa: CASTGDITTDTQYF
v_call: TRBV28; j_call: TRBJ2-7; cdr3_aa: CASLPTPQLMAYEQYF
v_call: TRBV5-1; j_call: TRBJ1-4; cdr3_aa: CASKPGQGDEKLFF
v_call: TRBV7-9; j_call: TRBJ1-1; cdr3_aa: CASSLEVGGGDTEAFF
v_call: TRBV5-1; j_call: TRBJ2-7; cdr3_aa: CASSSTGGSYNYEQYF